This TCR beta chain comes out of a study of PD-1 blockade in mismatch repair-deficient tumors. Across the study: Patients had more than ten mismatch repair-deficient cancer types, all previously treated and progressing.

CDR1 is LNHDA, CDR2 SQIVND, per germline (reference sequence). The CDR3 length is 15 residues. Trimming at V came to 10 bases and at J to 1 base, leaving 10 bases not matched to a gene. TCRdb keeps only in-frame clones here, not all; method: immunoSEQ multiplex PCR. Of around 100,000 clones detected, over 65% appear once; the ten largest clones hold about 6.3%. Study-wide findings and caveats: Rapid post-treatment expansion, then contraction, generally preceding radiologic response, marked tumor-resident clones.

As regards this clone: Antigen specificity is unknown.

This clonotype originated in an adult with mismatch repair-deficient cancer. The material was peripheral blood, obtained less than 37 weeks after starting pembrolizumab. The J gene is TRBJ1-5, the V gene TRBV19; 7 bases line up with TRBD1. CDR3 sequence (DNA): TGTGCCACCAGCCAGGGGGTTCACAGCAATCAGCCCCAGCATTTT. It is translated as CATSQGVHSNQPQHF.